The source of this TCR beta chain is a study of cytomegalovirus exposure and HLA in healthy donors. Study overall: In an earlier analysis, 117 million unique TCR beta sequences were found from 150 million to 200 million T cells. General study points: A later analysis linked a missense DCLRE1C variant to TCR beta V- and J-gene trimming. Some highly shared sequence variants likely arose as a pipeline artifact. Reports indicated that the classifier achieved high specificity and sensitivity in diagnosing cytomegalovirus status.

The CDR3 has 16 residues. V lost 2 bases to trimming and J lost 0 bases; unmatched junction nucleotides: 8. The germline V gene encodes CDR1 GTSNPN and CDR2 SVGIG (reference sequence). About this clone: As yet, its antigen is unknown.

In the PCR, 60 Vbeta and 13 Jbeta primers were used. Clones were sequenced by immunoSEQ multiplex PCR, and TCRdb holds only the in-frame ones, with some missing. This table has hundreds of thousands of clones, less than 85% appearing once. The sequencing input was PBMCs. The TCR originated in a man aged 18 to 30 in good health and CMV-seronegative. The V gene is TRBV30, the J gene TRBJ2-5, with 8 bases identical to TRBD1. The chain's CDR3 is CAWSPRTGPYQETQYF. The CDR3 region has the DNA TGTGCCTGGAGTCCACGGACAGGGCCTTACCAAGAGACCCAGTACTTC.